The clone carrying this T cell receptor beta chain was seen once. Its antigen is not known. V was pared by 5 bases and J by 4 bases, with 7 bases of the junction left unmatched. CDR1 is WSHSY, CDR2 SAAADI, per germline. This CDR3 region has 14 residues. These data belong to a study of T cells in localized non-small cell lung cancer. Study conclusions and caveats: Sequencing involved a lone tumor region, leaving heterogeneity possible. Longer overall survival was seen with higher T cell density measured in blood.

Repertoires were generated with immunoSEQ multiplex PCR, while TCRdb's copy carries only in-frame clones and drops some. Among some 2,700 clones listed, more than 25% were seen once. The chain couples TRBV10-2 to TRBJ1-2, with 7 bases that match TRBD1. This clonotype was obtained from a woman aged 40 to 75 with stage II squamous cell lung carcinoma. Sequencing used normal lung tissue next to the tumor, obtained before any cancer treatment. Here the CDR3 reads CASSPQQGSYGYTF. The DNA for the CDR3 is TGCGCCAGCAGTCCCCAACAGGGGAGCTATGGCTACACCTTC.